This T cell receptor (beta chain) was recorded in a study of T cells after yellow fever vaccination (dated by TCRdb to the late 2010s). For the wider study: The SMART-Seq v4 Ultra Low Input RNA kit was used to prepare libraries from fractions with low cell numbers. Two healthy male donors made up the cohort, one aged 18 to 29 years and the other aged 30 to 40 years. Blood was collected at multiple timepoints before and after primary and secondary immunization, and bulk PBMC replicates and cell subsets were isolated. Bulk TCR alpha and beta repertoires were sequenced longitudinally to track T-cell clones before and after primary and booster YFV17D yellow fever vaccination. What the work shows at the level of the full study, not this receptor alone: Because only a couple of donors were included in the study, the extent to which the findings can be generalized is limited. A small share of clonotypes was detected in both CD4 and CD8 compartments, with the overlap likely arising from convergent recombination. The secondary T-cell response was found to be weaker but faster than the primary response, with a peak reached on day 5 rather than on day 15. After the booster, most of the clones that had expanded following primary vaccination were detected again (almost 98% of CD4 and roughly 88% of CD8), which suggests that memory was broadly maintained. Because abundant contaminating clonotypes from the bulk population could be contained in FACS-sorted repertoires, computational filtering was required.

Sample treatment or condition, as interpreted from the label and publication: live attenuated yellow fever vaccine strain. Two biological replicates of bulk PBMCs were collected at each blood-draw timepoint. A standard Ficoll-Paque protocol was used to isolate PBMCs from peripheral blood. TriZol was used to extract RNA from bulk PBMCs, CD4 and CD8 fractions, and dextramer-positive and dextramer-negative fractions. TCR cDNA was synthesized by 5'RACE template switching, which introduced a universal primer site and unique molecular identifiers. Priming of cDNA synthesis was performed from both the TCR alpha and TCR beta constant segments. Two PCR steps were used to amplify libraries, with sample barcodes and sequencing adapters being added in the second step. Sequencing of libraries was done on Illumina HiSeq 2500 (2x100 bp) or NovaSeq (2x150 bp). The published analysis was carried out like this. Reads were demultiplexed and collapsed into UMI consensus sequences with MIGEC, and V(D)J alignment was performed with MiXCR. Vaccine-responding clonotypes were identified with edgeR using replicate PBMC samples, with FDR below 0.01 and a log2 fold change above 5 up to day 15 being required. Each bulk clonotype received a CD4 or CD8 identity based on whether the sequenced CD4 or CD8 repertoire contained that clonotype at higher abundance. TCRdb reprocessed the public reads (quality trimming at Q25 with fastp, clone calling with MiXCR) and kept in-frame beta chains. Duplicate CDR3 protein sequences are folded into a single record with the most common DNA and genes. The V and J calls, along with clone size, are taken from TCRdb and not from the paper's own processing. The sample table records around 610,000 distinct CDR3 sequences; roughly 14% of these occur just once. The ten largest account for about 14% of the sample.

There are 15 amino acids in the CDR3, from cysteine to phenylalanine inclusive. CDR3 DNA is the only sequence kept; it has 45 bases, read in frame from the first base. V is shortened by 2 bases, J by 1 base, and the region joining them spans 11 bases. Comments on this clonotype: Its antigen is still unknown. No base qualities exist here, and no much larger clone lies one base off it.

The clonotype originates from a man aged 25 to 45 who received the YFV17D yellow fever vaccine. The V gene is TRBV12-3 or TRBV12-4 and the J gene is TRBJ2-5; TRBD2 could be the D gene, as 6 bases match. This material consisted of PBMCs, taken on the day of the yellow fever booster vaccination. The CDR3 region has the sequence CASSLRRGLQETQYF. The sequence in DNA is TGTGCCAGCAGTTTAAGGCGGGGACTCCAAGAGACCCAGTACTTC.